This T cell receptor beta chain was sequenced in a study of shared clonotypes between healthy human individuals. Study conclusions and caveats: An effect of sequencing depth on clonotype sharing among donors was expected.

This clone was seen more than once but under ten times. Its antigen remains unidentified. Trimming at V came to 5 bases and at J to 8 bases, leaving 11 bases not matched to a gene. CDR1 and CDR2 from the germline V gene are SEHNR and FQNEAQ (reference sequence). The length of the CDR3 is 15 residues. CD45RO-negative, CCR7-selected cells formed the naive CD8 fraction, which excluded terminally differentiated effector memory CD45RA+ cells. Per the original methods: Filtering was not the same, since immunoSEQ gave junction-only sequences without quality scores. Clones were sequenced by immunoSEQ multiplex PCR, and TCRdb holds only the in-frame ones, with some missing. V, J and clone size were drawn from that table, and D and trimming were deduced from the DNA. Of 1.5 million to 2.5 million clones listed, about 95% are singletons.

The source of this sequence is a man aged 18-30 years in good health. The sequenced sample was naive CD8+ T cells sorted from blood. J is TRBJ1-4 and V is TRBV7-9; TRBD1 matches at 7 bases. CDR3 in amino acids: CASSPVRAGGEKLFF. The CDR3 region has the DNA TGTGCCAGCAGCCCGGTACGGGCAGGGGGGGAAAAACTGTTTTTT.